These 8 T cell receptor beta chains came from one sample sequenced in a study of shared clonotypes between healthy human individuals. CD45RO-negative, CCR7-selected cells formed the naive CD8 fraction, which excluded terminally differentiated effector memory CD45RA+ cells. Method: immunoSEQ multiplex PCR; TCRdb's copy keeps in-frame clones and lacks some. The sample yields approximately 1.9 million clones, about 94% seen once. Sequencing was performed on naive CD8+ T cells from PBMCs. All receptors derive from a man between 18 and 35 years old in good health. Some clones in this sample may be carry-over from other donors' samples.

The chain employs TRBV9 and TRBJ2-3; maybe TRBD2 (7 bases). With 3 bases removed from V and 6 bases from J, the gap between germline ends came to 23 bases. This CDR3 has 17 residues. Germline-derived CDR1 and CDR2 are SGDLS and YYNGEE. The CDR3 loop reads CASSARELGGGLDTQYF. DNA of the CDR3: TGTGCCAGCAGCGCCCGAGAACTAGGGGGGGGCCTTGATACGCAGTATTTT.

V gene TRBV30 combines with J gene TRBJ1-5, with D perhaps matching TRBD1 (6 bases). This CDR3 is 14 amino acids long. CDR1 and CDR2 (germline): GTSNPN, SVGIG (reference sequence). The V and J ends lost 3 bases and 2 bases respectively, with 11 bases between them. The CDR3 nucleotides read TGTGCCTGGAGCTTGGGACACCGCAATCAGCCCCAGCATTTT. This gives the protein CAWSLGHRNQPQHF.

The V call is TRBV7-9, the J call TRBJ2-1; the match to TRBD2 covers 10 bases. Germline V gene lookup returns CDR1 SEHNR and CDR2 FQNEAQ (reference sequence). V lost 5 bases and J lost 7; bases outside the gene matches: 8. The CDR3 is 15 residues long. Here the CDR3 DNA reads TGTGCCAGCAGCACTAGCGGGACCTCTCAGAATGAGCAGTTCTTC. This codes for CASSTSGTSQNEQFF.

This clone was observed a handful of times. The chain has TRBV7-9 and TRBJ2-2, with D hard to call. Trimming pared 2 bases from V and 6 bases from J, leaving 4 bases between. Germline CDR1 is SEHNR and CDR2 is FQNEAQ (reference sequence). This CDR3 comprises 12 residues. CDR3 DNA sequence: TGTGCCAGCAGCTTATGGGCCGGGGAGCTGTTTTTT. It is translated as CASSLWAGELFF.

V and J are TRBV28 and TRBJ2-1; a weak D match, TRBD1 (5 bases). V lost 3 bases, J lost 5 bases, and 14 bases lay in between. Germline CDR1 and CDR2: MDHEN and SYDVKM. The CDR3 runs 15 residues. The CDR3 sequence is CASSFRALFNNEQFF. CDR3 coding DNA: TGTGCCAGCAGTTTCAGGGCCCTCTTTAACAATGAGCAGTTCTTC.

The chain joins TRBV27 to TRBJ2-5, with 10 bases that match TRBD2. The CDR3 extends over 16 amino acids. J lost 5 bases, V lost 7 bases, and 13 bases had no gene match. Germline V lookup: CDR1 MNHEY, CDR2 SMNVEV (reference sequence). CDR3 loop: CASIQASGSWSETQYF. The CDR3 nucleotides are TGTGCCAGCATCCAGGCTAGCGGGAGTTGGTCGGAGACCCAGTACTTC.

In the case of this clone: Other DNA variants within this sample encode the same CDR3. The chain has TRBV7-9 and TRBJ1-1, with 7 bases lining up with TRBD1. With V trimmed by 3 bases and J by 1 base, 2 bases remained unmatched. The CDR3 runs 14 residues. Germline CDR1 reads SEHNR; CDR2 reads FQNEAQ (reference sequence). The CDR3 reads CASSLRDRNTEAFF. The CDR3 DNA follows: TGTGCCAGCAGCTTGCGGGACAGGAACACTGAAGCTTTCTTT.

CDR3 residues: CAMGQGNEQFF. The CDR3 nucleotides are TGTGCCATGGGACAGGGGAATGAGCAGTTCTTC. The rearrangement uses TRBV27 and TRBJ2-1; 10 bases are a match to TRBD1. Germline V gene sequence: CDR1 MNHEY, CDR2 SMNVEV (reference sequence). This CDR3 is 11 amino acids long. Unmatched junction bases numbered 1, after V lost 10 bases and J lost 7 bases.